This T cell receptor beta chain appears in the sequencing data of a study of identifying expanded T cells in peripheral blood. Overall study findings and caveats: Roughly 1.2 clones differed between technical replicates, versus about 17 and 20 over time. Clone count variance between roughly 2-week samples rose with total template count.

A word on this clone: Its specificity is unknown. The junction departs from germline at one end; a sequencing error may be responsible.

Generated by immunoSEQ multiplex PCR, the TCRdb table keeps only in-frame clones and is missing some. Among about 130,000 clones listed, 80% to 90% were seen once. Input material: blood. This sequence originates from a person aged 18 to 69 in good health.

The CDR3 protein is CTPSGRRGTYNEQFF. The CDR3 nucleotides are TGTACTCCTAGCGGGAGGAGAGGGACCTACAATGAGCAGTTCTTC. The chain recombines TRBV29-1 with TRBJ2-1; TRBD2 matches 11 bases. Germline CDR1 SQVTM, CDR2 ANQGSEA. The CDR3 has 15 amino acids.